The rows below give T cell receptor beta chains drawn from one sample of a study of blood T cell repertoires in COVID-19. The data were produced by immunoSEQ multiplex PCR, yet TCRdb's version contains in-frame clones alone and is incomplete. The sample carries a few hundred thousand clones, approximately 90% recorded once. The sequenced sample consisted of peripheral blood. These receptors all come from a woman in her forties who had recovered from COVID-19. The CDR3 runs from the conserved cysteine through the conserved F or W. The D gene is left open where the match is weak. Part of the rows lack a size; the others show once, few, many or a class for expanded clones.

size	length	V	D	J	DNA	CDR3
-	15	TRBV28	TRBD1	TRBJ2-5	TGTGCCAGCAGCTCCCTCACAGGGGCCCAAGAGACCCAGTACTTC	CASSSLTGAQETQYF
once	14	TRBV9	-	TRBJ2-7	TGTGCCAGCACCCCCGGGAGCCACTCCTACGAGCAGTACTTC	CASTPGSHSYEQYF
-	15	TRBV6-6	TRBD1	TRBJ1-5	TGTGCCAGCAGCCCTGCCGACAGGGCCAATCAGCCCCAGCATTTT	CASSPADRANQPQHF
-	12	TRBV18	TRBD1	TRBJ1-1	TGTGCCAGCTCACCGGGACAGATTGAAGCTTTCTTT	CASSPGQIEAFF
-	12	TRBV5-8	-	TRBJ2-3	TGTGCCAGCAGCTTGGTTCCGGGTACGCAGTATTTT	CASSLVPGTQYF
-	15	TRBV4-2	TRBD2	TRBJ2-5	TGTGCCAGCAGCCAAGATGGCGGGAGGGGGGAGACCCAGTACTTC	CASSQDGGRGETQYF
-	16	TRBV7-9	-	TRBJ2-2	TGTGCCAGCAGCCCCACCTGGGGGGTGAACACCGGGGAGCTGTTTTTT	CASSPTWGVNTGELFF
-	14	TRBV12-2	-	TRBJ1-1	-	CASRFGGGNTEAFF
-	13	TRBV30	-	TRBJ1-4	TGTGCCTGGAAGGGCGCGGGGGGTGAAAAACTGTTTTTT	CAWKGAGGEKLFF
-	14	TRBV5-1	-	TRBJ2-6	TGCGCCAGCAGCGCGGGATCTGGGGCCAACGTCCTGACTTTC	CASSAGSGANVLTF
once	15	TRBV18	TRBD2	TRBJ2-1	TGTGCCAGCTCACCGGGACTAGCGGGAGCAGGTGAGCAGTTCTTC	CASSPGLAGAGEQFF
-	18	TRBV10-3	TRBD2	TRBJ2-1	TGTGCCATCAGTGAGTCGTCGTCTAGCGGGAGCTCCTACAATGAGCAGTTCTTC	CAISESSSSGSSYNEQFF
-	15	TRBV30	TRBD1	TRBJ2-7	TGTGCCTGGAGTGGAGGGGGCGGAATAATCTACGAGCAGTACTTC	CAWSGGGGIIYEQYF
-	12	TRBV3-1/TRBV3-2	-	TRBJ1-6	TGTGCCAGCAGCCAGACAGGTCCACCCCTCCACTTT	CASSQTGPPLHF
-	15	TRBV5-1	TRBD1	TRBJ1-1	TGCGCCAGCAGCTTGGTAGGGGGCGGGAACACTGAAGCTTTCTTT	CASSLVGGGNTEAFF
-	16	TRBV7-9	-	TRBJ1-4	TGTGCCAGCAGCTTAGCTCTGGGCAGAGAAAATGAAAAACTGTTTTTT	CASSLALGRENEKLFF
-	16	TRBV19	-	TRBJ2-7	TGTGCCAGTAGTATAAGGGGGGGCGGCACCACCTACGAGCAGTACTTC	CASSIRGGGTTYEQYF
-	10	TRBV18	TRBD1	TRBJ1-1	TGTGCCAGCTCGGACAGGGATGTTTTCTTT	CASSDRDVFF
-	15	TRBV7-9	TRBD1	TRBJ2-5	TGTGCCAGCAGCTTAGCGGTCGGACAGGGTGGGACCCAGTACTTC	CASSLAVGQGGTQYF
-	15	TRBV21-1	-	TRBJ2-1	TGTGCCAGCAGGCCCGGGGGGAGGTCCTACAATGAGCAGTTCTTC	CASRPGGRSYNEQFF
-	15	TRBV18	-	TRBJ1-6	TGTGCCAGCTCATCGGCGACAGCCTCGGATTCACCCCTCCACTTT	CASSSATASDSPLHF
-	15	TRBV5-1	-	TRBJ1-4	TGCGCCAGCAGCCCAGTCTCCGCAACTAATGAAAAACTGTTTTTT	CASSPVSATNEKLFF
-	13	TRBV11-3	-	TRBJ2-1	TGTGCCAGCAGCTTAGGCGGGGCAGGTGAGCAGTTCTTC	CASSLGGAGEQFF
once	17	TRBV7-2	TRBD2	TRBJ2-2	TGTGCCAGCACCCCCCAGGGGACTAGCGGGAGTCTCGGGGAGCTGTTTTTT	CASTPQGTSGSLGELFF
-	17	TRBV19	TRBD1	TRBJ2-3	TGTGCCAGTAGCCCCAGAGGCCAGGGGGCGGACACAGATACGCAGTATTTT	CASSPRGQGADTDTQYF
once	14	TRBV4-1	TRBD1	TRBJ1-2	TGCGCCAGCAGCCAACCCGGACAGGGAAGCGGCTACACCTTC	CASSQPGQGSGYTF
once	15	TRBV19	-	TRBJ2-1	TGTGCCAGTAGTGGCGGGACGGGTACCTACAATGAGCAGTTCTTC	CASSGGTGTYNEQFF
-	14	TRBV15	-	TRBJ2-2	TGTGCCACCAGCAGACAGGGGCGCACCGGGGAGCTGTTTTTT	CATSRQGRTGELFF
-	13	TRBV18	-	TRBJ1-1	TGTGCCAGCTCCGGGGTGGGCTGGACTGAAGCTTTCTTT	CASSGVGWTEAFF
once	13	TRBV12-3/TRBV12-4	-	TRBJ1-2	TGTGCCAGCAGCCCCCGGGCTAACTATGGCTACACCTTC	CASSPRANYGYTF
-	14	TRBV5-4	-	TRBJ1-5	TGTGCCAGCAGCTTTCGGGGAAACAATCAGCCCCAGCATTTT	CASSFRGNNQPQHF
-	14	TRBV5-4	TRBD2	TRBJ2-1	TGTGCCAGCAGTACTAGCGGCTCCTACAATGAGCAGTTCTTC	CASSTSGSYNEQFF
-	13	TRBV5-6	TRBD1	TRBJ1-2	TGTGCCAGCAGCGGAAAGACAGGGTTTGGCTACACCTTC	CASSGKTGFGYTF
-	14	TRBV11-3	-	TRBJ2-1	TGTGCCAGCAGCTGGGCCCAAGGAGGTAATGAGCAGTTCTTC	CASSWAQGGNEQFF
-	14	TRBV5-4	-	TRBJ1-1	TGTGCCAGCAGCCCAGTCCAGGGAGGCACTGAAGCTTTCTTT	CASSPVQGGTEAFF
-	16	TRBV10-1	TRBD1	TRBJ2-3	TGCGCCAGCAGTCACGGACAGGCGGCGGGCACAGATACGCAGTATTTT	CASSHGQAAGTDTQYF
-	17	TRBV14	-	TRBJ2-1	TGTGCCAGCAGCCAAGCCCTTATAGCGGTGGGCTACAATGAGCAGTTCTTC	CASSQALIAVGYNEQFF
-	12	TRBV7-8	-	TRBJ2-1	TGTGCCAGCAACCGGGGAGGGGGTGAGCAGTTCTTC	CASNRGGGEQFF
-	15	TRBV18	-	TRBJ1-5	TGTGCCAGCTCACCACCGGGGACAAATAATCAGCCCCAGCATTTT	CASSPPGTNNQPQHF
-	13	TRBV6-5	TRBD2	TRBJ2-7	TGTGCCGCGTGGGCTAGCGGAACCTACGAGCAGTACTTC	CAAWASGTYEQYF
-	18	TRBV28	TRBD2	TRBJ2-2	TGTGCCAGCAGCCCCCATGTGGGGCTAGCGGGAGGTACCGGGGAGCTGTTTTTT	CASSPHVGLAGGTGELFF
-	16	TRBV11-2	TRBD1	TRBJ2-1	TGTGCCAGCAGACAATACAGGGGGAGCTCCTACAATGAGCAGTTCTTC	CASRQYRGSSYNEQFF
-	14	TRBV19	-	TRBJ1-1	TGTGCCAGTAGTATTTATGGAGGGATGGCTGAAGCTTTCTTT	CASSIYGGMAEAFF
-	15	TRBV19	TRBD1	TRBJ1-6	TGTGCCAGTAGTTCCGGGACAGGGCATAATTCACCCCTCCACTTT	CASSSGTGHNSPLHF
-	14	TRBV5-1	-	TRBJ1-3	TGCGCCAGCAGCTCGGGGACTGGTGGAAACACCATATATTTT	CASSSGTGGNTIYF
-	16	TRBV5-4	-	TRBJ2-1	TGTGCCAGCAGCTTGGGTGGCGGGGCCCCCTACAATGAGCAGTTCTTC	CASSLGGGAPYNEQFF
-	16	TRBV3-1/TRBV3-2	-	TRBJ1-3	TGTGCCAGCAGCCCCAATCCACGTGGGGGGGGAAACACCATATATTTT	CASSPNPRGGGNTIYF
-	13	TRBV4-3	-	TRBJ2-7	TGCGCCAGCAGCCAAGATGAGCACCACGAGCAGTACTTC	CASSQDEHHEQYF
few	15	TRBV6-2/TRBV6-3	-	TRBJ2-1	TGTGCCAGCAGTGCCTTGGGGAGCTCCTACAATGAGCAGTTCTTC	CASSALGSSYNEQFF
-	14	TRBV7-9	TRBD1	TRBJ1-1	TGTGCCAGCAGCATCACAGGGGTTGAGACTGAAGCTTTCTTT	CASSITGVETEAFF
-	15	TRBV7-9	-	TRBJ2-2	TGTGCCAGCAGCCCTGCGGGACTCAGCACCGGGGAGCTGTTTTTT	CASSPAGLSTGELFF
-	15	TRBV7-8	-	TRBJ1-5	TGTGCCAGCAGCTTAGCCGGGAAGGGGGATCAGCCCCAGCATTTT	CASSLAGKGDQPQHF
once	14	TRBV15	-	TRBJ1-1	TGTGCCACCAGCAGAGGGTCTGGGGCCACTGAAGCTTTCTTT	CATSRGSGATEAFF
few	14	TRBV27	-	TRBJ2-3	TGTGCCAGCAGTTTTTTTGGGGGGACAGATACGCAGTATTTT	CASSFFGGTDTQYF